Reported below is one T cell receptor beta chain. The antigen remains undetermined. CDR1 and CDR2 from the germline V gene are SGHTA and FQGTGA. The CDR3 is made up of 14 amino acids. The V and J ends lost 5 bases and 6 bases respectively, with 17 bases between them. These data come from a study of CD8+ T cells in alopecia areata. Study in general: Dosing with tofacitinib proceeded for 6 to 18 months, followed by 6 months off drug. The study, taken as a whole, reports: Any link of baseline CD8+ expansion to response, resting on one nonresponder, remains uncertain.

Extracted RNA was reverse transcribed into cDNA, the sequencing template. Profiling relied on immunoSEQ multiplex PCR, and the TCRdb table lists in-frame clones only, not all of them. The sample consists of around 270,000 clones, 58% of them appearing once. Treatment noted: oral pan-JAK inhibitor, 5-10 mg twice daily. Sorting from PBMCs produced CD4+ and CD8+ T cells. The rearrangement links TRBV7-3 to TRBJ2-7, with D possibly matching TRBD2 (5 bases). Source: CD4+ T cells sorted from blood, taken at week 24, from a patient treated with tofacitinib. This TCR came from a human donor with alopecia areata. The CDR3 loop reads CASSKKLGEGEQYF. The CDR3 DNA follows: TGTGCCAGCAGCAAAAAGCTCGGGGAAGGCGAGCAGTACTTC.